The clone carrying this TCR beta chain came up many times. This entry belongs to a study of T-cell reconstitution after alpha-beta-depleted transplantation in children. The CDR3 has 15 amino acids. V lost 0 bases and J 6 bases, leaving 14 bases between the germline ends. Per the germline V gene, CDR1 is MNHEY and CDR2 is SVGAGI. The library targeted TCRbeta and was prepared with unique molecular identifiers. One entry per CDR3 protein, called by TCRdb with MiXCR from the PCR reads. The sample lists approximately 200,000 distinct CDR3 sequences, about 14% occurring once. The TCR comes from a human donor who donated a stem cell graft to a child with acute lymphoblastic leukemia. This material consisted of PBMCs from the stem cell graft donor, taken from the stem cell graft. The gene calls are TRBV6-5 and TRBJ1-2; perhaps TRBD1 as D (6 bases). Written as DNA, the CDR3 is TGTGCCAGCAGTTACTCGGTGGCAGGGGTGGATGGCTACACCTTC. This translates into CASSYSVAGVDGYTF.